This is a list of T cell receptor beta chains from one sample in a study of early T cells in non-severe SARS-CoV-2 infection. Each CDR3 protein gets one entry after TCRdb re-called the 5' RACE reads with MiXCR. The sample shows more than 60,000 distinct CDR3 sequences, roughly a tenth of them seen only once. The material sequenced was whole blood. The receptors were sampled from an adult who was a healthcare worker with PCR-confirmed SARS-CoV-2 infection or an uninfected control (not recorded which). Both conserved end residues are trimmed from each CDR3.

J gene,V gene,CDR3 protein
TRBJ2-7,TRBV11-2,ASSLDQGQGFSYEQY
TRBJ1-2,TRBV2,ASSNQGEHYGYT
TRBJ1-2,TRBV28,ASSRGQESYT
TRBJ2-7,TRBV13,ASSLGQSSYEQY
TRBJ1-4,TRBV20-1,SARDGQTNEKLF
TRBJ2-1,TRBV11-2,ASSLAWQGNEQF
TRBJ2-1,TRBV6-1,ASSASLAGSYNEQF
TRBJ2-3,TRBV7-9,ATTVPNLGGAGDTQY
TRBJ1-2,TRBV10-2,ASSEDLTGTNYGYT
TRBJ2-7,TRBV19,ASSIGSDSYEQY
TRBJ2-7,TRBV10-3,AISEGTSSYEQY
TRBJ2-7,TRBV18,ASSPRSAYEQY
TRBJ2-3,TRBV3-1,ASSQQLAGGSDTQY
TRBJ2-2,TRBV11-2,ASSLDTPNGLF
TRBJ2-4,TRBV21-1,ASSKERSGGRLAKNIQY
TRBJ1-1,TRBV10-3,AISGTVNTEAF
TRBJ2-2,TRBV2,ASRKTGVTGELF
TRBJ1-5,TRBV5-1,ASKWTGTNTNQPQH
TRBJ2-4,TRBV20-1,SAGDRAGINIQY
TRBJ1-1,TRBV20-1,SASPRSTEAF
TRBJ2-3,TRBV4-3,ASGLLAGETDTQY
TRBJ2-7,TRBV7-2,ASRELAGVSEQY
TRBJ2-1,TRBV6-2/TRBV6-3,ASSYQAGGAYNEQF
TRBJ2-4,TRBV6-5,ASRRGFGGTQNIQY
TRBJ2-7,TRBV6-6,ASSLTGGTSSYEQY
TRBJ1-1,TRBV20-1,SARGGQMNTEAF
TRBJ1-4,TRBV7-9,ASSSRKLRQGEHATNEKLF
TRBJ2-7,TRBV11-2,ASSLGQGAFLHEQY
TRBJ1-2,TRBV7-3,ASSLTGTYGYT
TRBJ2-1,TRBV7-6,ASSDTYRGGEQF
TRBJ2-3,TRBV5-6,ASSLAGRTDTQY
TRBJ2-7,TRBV20-1,SASPAGLGEQY
TRBJ1-1,TRBV5-1,ASSSPNTEAF
TRBJ2-1,TRBV6-5,ASSYSGGTVGEQF
TRBJ2-4,TRBV2,ASSARRGLAKNIQY
TRBJ1-1,TRBV24-1,ATSGEGGDYGAF
TRBJ2-7,TRBV6-5,ASSTPSGQGHEQY
TRBJ2-7,TRBV11-2,ASSLILGAQGEQY
TRBJ2-3,TRBV24-1,ATSGPTESAASTDTQY
TRBJ2-7,TRBV3-1,ASSPSFGGALEQY
TRBJ2-7,TRBV24-1,ATSETGTGVYEQY
TRBJ2-1,TRBV7-2,ASRLGGPPYNEQF